Shown below are 4 T cell receptor beta chains from a single sample sequenced in a study of cytomegalovirus exposure and HLA in healthy donors. This PCR relied on a set of 60 Vbeta primers and 13 Jbeta primers. Profiling relied on immunoSEQ multiplex PCR, and the TCRdb table lists in-frame clones only, not all of them. The top ten hold around 4% of the sample, which has about 130,000 clones, around 82% seen once. The sequenced sample was PBMCs. The origin of the receptors is a man in his forties in good health and CMV-seronegative.

This rearrangement joins TRBV6-5 to TRBJ1-1; 7 nucleotides agree with TRBD1. CDR1 and CDR2 from the germline V gene are MNHEY and SVGAGI. V lost 5 bases, J lost 2 bases, and 8 bases stayed unmatched. The CDR3 is 15 residues long. The CDR3, as DNA: TGTGCCAGCAGTATCAGGGGGACAGTAAACACTGAAGCTTTCTTT. This gives the protein CASSIRGTVNTEAFF.

This clone was recorded once. The chain employs TRBV2 and TRBJ1-5, with TRBD1 matching over 8 bases. The germline V gene has CDR1 SNHLY and CDR2 FYNNEI. The J segment lost 5 bases and the V segment lost 5 bases, leaving 14 bases of the junction unmatched. This CDR3 region has 17 residues. The CDR3 DNA sequence: TGTGCCAGCAGTAGGCAGGGGGCTATGAGGGGGTATCAGCCCCAGCATTTT. As protein: CASSRQGAMRGYQPQHF.

This clone was seen a single time. The chain links TRBV11-2 to TRBJ2-1, with 9 bases identical to TRBD2. V lost 5 bases to trimming and J lost 5 bases; unmatched junction nucleotides: 7. The CDR3 contains 15 residues. Germline-derived CDR1 and CDR2 are SGHAT and FQNNGV. DNA of the CDR3: TGTGCCAGCAGCGCCGACAGCGGGGGGAACAATGAGCAGTTCTTC. Translated, it gives CASSADSGGNNEQFF.

This clone was counted between two and nine times. The chain employs TRBV5-4 and TRBJ1-4; 7 positions agree with TRBD1. V lost 0 bases to trimming and J lost 2 bases; unmatched junction nucleotides: 7. Germline V gene data show CDR1 as SGHNT and CDR2 as YYREEE (reference sequence). The CDR3 extends over 17 amino acids. The CDR3 DNA sequence: TGTGCCAGCAGCTTGGGAGGGGACAGAGTTACTAATGAAAAACTGTTTTTT. Its translation is CASSLGGDRVTNEKLFF. Full variable domain (rest looked up from reference TRBV5-4 and TRBJ1-4): ETGVTQSPTHLIKTRGQQVTLRCSSQSGHNTVSWYQQALGQGPQFIFQYYREEENGRGNFPPRFSGLQFPNYSSELNVNALELDDSALYLCASSLGGDRVTNEKLFFGSGTQLSVL.